Shown below are 25 T cell receptor beta chains from a single sample sequenced in a study of cytomegalovirus exposure and HLA in healthy donors. In the PCR, 60 Vbeta and 13 Jbeta primers were used. TCRdb keeps only in-frame clones here, not all; method: immunoSEQ multiplex PCR. The sample lists about 89,000 clones, approximately 89% occurring once. Input material: PBMCs. The receptor set was obtained from a man aged 25-45 years in good health and CMV-seropositive.

The chain is built from TRBV18 and TRBJ2-7, with D possibly matching TRBD2 (5 bases). The germline V gene has CDR1 KGHSH and CDR2 LQKENI. Trimming removed 1 base from V and 7 bases from J, with 17 bases in between. There are 15 residues in the CDR3. This CDR3 is CASSPRSRDRDEQYF. The CDR3 coding sequence is TGTGCCAGCTCACCACGCTCACGGGATCGGGATGAGCAGTACTTC.

This chain uses TRBV5-1 with TRBJ2-1; TRBD2 matches at 9 bases. The V segment lost 0 bases and the J segment 5 bases; nucleotides outside the gene matches: 3. The CDR3 totals 15 residues. CDR1 and CDR2 from the germline V gene are SGHRS and YFSETQ. The CDR3 region is CASSLAGTSNNEQFF. The CDR3 region has the DNA TGCGCCAGCAGCTTGGCCGGGACTAGCAACAATGAGCAGTTCTTC. Full variable domain (remainder filled in from reference TRBV5-1 and TRBJ2-1): KAGVTQTPRYLIKTRGQQVTLSCSPISGHRSVSWYQQTPGQGLQFLFEYFSETQRNKGNFPGRFSGRQFSNSRSEMNVSTLELGDSALYLCASSLAGTSNNEQFFGPGTRLTVL.

This chain joins TRBV14 and TRBJ2-1; D is undetermined. With 0 bases removed from V and 5 bases from J, the gap between germline ends came to 8 bases. The CDR3 totals 14 residues. Germline V gene lookup returns CDR1 SGHDN and CDR2 FVKESK. The CDR3 spells CASSQEQWHNEQFF. DNA for the CDR3: TGTGCCAGCAGCCAAGAGCAGTGGCACAATGAGCAGTTCTTC.

The chain links TRBV9 to TRBJ1-6; no definite D call. Germline lookup yields CDR1 SGDLS and CDR2 YYNGEE. The CDR3 consists of 17 residues. The V end was cut by 0 bases, the J end by 0 bases, with 10 bases between. The CDR3 coding sequence is TGTGCCAGCAGCGTAGGAGATCCTTCCTCCTATAATTCACCCCTCCACTTT. Residues: CASSVGDPSSYNSPLHF.

The rearrangement links TRBV23-1 to TRBJ2-3, with 10 bases aligning to TRBD1. TRBV23-1 carries the ORF label, with uncertain function. Germline trimming cut 2 bases from V and 8 bases from J; bases unmatched to any gene: 16. This CDR3 comprises 18 residues. The chain's CDR3 is CASSQRSRDRGFLVTQYF. The CDR3 bases are TGCGCCAGCAGTCAAAGAAGCCGGGACAGGGGTTTCTTAGTTACGCAGTATTTT.

The chain employs TRBV28 and TRBJ1-5, with TRBD1 matching over 7 bases. The J segment lost 4 bases and the V segment lost 5 bases, leaving 8 bases of the junction unmatched. In germline, CDR1 is MDHEN, CDR2 SYDVKM. This CDR3 contains 15 residues. CDR3 nucleotides: TGTGCCAGCAGTCGGTCGACAGGGCGGAATCAGCCCCAGCATTTT. It specifies CASSRSTGRNQPQHF.

The chain has TRBV28 and TRBJ1-5; D is possibly TRBD1 (6 bases). The CDR3 runs to 14 residues. V was shortened by 6 bases and J by 4 bases, with 13 bases between the two germline ends. The germline V gene has CDR1 MDHEN and CDR2 SYDVKM. The CDR3: CASRLDSLNQPQHF. The CDR3 DNA reads TGTGCCAGCAGGTTGGACAGCCTTAATCAGCCCCAGCATTTT. The variable domain in full, with the rest retrieved from reference TRBV28 and TRBJ1-5, is DVKVTQSSRYLVKRTGEKVFLECVQDMDHENMFWYRQDPGLGLRLIYFSYDVKMKEKGDIPEGYSVSREKKERFSLILESASTNQTSMYLCASRLDSLNQPQHFGDGTRLSIL.

The chain is built from TRBV27 and TRBJ1-2; 10 bases are a match to TRBD1. V lost 5 bases to trimming and J lost 6 bases; unmatched junction nucleotides: 6. Germline lookup yields CDR1 MNHEY and CDR2 SMNVEV (reference sequence). The CDR3 runs 14 residues. DNA for the CDR3: TGTGCCAGCAGTATGGGGACAGGGGTTAATGGCTACACCTTC. It encodes CASSMGTGVNGYTF.

V and J are TRBV5-6 and TRBJ2-2; a possible D gene is TRBD1 (5 bases). The CDR3 totals 16 residues. CDR1 is SGHDT, CDR2 YYEEEE, per germline. With 1 base removed from V and 6 bases from J, the gap between germline ends came to 16 bases. The CDR3 reads CASSLRVRVPPGELFF. Written as DNA, the CDR3 is TGTGCCAGCAGCTTGCGAGTCAGGGTTCCCCCCGGGGAGCTGTTTTTT.

This chain links TRBV11-2 with TRBJ2-7; 8 bases agree with TRBD1. The germline V gene encodes CDR1 SGHAT and CDR2 FQNNGV. V gave up 5 bases and J gave up 6 bases; unmatched junction bases: 6. The CDR3 has 13 amino acids. CDR3 DNA sequence: TGTGCCAGCAGCGTCCAGGGGGCAGGCGAGCAGTACTTC. It specifies CASSVQGAGEQYF. The whole variable domain, remainder taken from reference TRBV11-2 and TRBJ2-7, is EAGVAQSPRYKIIEKRQSVAFWCNPISGHATLYWYQQILGQGPKLLIQFQNNGVVDDSQLPKDRFSAERLKGVDSTLKIQPAKLEDSAVYLCASSVQGAGEQYFGPGTRLTVT.

The chain joins TRBV27 to TRBJ1-1; no reliable D call. Between the trimmed V and J ends, which lost 7 bases and 4 bases, there was a span of 19 bases. This CDR3 region has 15 residues. Germline CDR1 MNHEY, CDR2 SMNVEV (reference sequence). CDR3 residues: CASKSWRALSTEAFF. Here the CDR3 DNA reads TGTGCCAGCAAATCTTGGCGGGCCTTGAGCACTGAAGCTTTCTTT.

This chain uses TRBV4-1 with TRBJ2-1; TRBD2 matches at 8 bases. The CDR3 runs to 17 residues. Per germline, CDR1 MGHRA and CDR2 YSYEKL. The junction had 8 bases not matched to a gene; V was cut back by 3 bases and J by 1 base. The CDR3 bases are TGCGCCAGCAGCCAGGAACCGGGACTAGTTTCCTACAATGAGCAGTTCTTC. Residues: CASSQEPGLVSYNEQFF.

The chain carries TRBV5-5 and TRBJ2-2; possible D gene TRBD2, 6 bases. Between the trimmed V and J ends, which lost 2 bases and 1 base, there was a span of 15 bases. The CDR3 runs to 17 residues. The germline gives CDR1 SGHKS, CDR2 YYEKEE (reference sequence). As DNA, the CDR3 is TGTGCCAGCAGCTTTCTTGGGGGAGGAGAGAACACCGGGGAGCTGTTTTTT. It specifies CASSFLGGGENTGELFF.

The rearrangement joins TRBV29-1 to TRBJ1-2, with 7 bases aligning to TRBD1. The CDR3 length is 14 residues. V lost 4 bases and J lost 2; bases outside the gene matches: 7. Looked up from germline, CDR1 is SQVTM and CDR2 is ANQGSEA. The CDR3 DNA sequence: TGCAGCGTTGCCGAAGGACAGGCGAACTATGGCTACACCTTC. It translates to CSVAEGQANYGYTF.

The V and J genes are TRBV28 and TRBJ2-5, with a tentative D call TRBD2 (6 bases). The CDR3 runs to 14 residues. Trimming pared 8 bases from V and 4 bases from J, leaving 17 bases between. Per the germline V gene, CDR1 is MDHEN and CDR2 is SYDVKM. This CDR3 reads CASGTPGGSETQYF. DNA for the CDR3: TGTGCCAGCGGCACCCCCGGGGGTTCAGAGACCCAGTACTTC.

The gene calls are TRBV19 and TRBJ2-7, with D perhaps matching TRBD1 (6 bases). V lost 1 base to trimming and J lost 5 bases, with 15 bases between them. The CDR3 loop spans 15 amino acids. The germline CDR1 and CDR2 sequences are LNHDA and SQIVND (reference sequence). Here the CDR3 DNA reads TGTGCCAGTAGTATAGGGGGCAGGGGAGTCCACGAGCAGTACTTC. Translating gives CASSIGGRGVHEQYF.

The chain employs TRBV15 and TRBJ2-7; 11 nucleotides align to TRBD1. The junction had 7 bases not matched to a gene; V was cut back by 3 bases and J by 6 bases. Germline CDR1 is LNHNV and CDR2 is YYDKDF (reference sequence). The length of the CDR3 is 15 residues. The CDR3 sequence is CATSSPGQGDREQYF. Here the CDR3 DNA reads TGTGCCACCAGCAGTCCGGGACAGGGGGACCGCGAGCAGTACTTC.

The V call is TRBV6-5, the J call TRBJ1-2; D may be TRBD1 (6 bases). Germline V gene data show CDR1 as MNHEY and CDR2 as SVGAGI. Trimming stripped 0 bases from V and 8 bases from J, with 16 bases between. The CDR3 extends over 15 amino acids. DNA for the CDR3: TGTGCCAGCAGTTACTCGAGAGTACAGGGTGAGGGCTACACCTTC. Protein product: CASSYSRVQGEGYTF.

The chain links TRBV27 to TRBJ1-4, with D tentatively TRBD1 (5 bases). The V end was cut by 3 bases, the J end by 3 bases, with 8 bases between. The germline gives CDR1 MNHEY, CDR2 SMNVEV (reference sequence). The CDR3 totals 14 residues. CDR3 in amino acids: CASSFLGPNEKLFF. Here the CDR3 DNA reads TGTGCCAGCAGTTTTTTGGGGCCTAATGAAAAACTGTTTTTT.

This chain joins TRBV11-2 and TRBJ2-1, with 8 bases identical to TRBD2. Germline V gene lookup returns CDR1 SGHAT and CDR2 FQNNGV. The CDR3 runs to 13 residues. The V and J ends lost 5 bases and 9 bases, in that order; junction bases with no gene match: 6. Here the CDR3 DNA reads TGTGCCAGCAGCCCGACTAGCGCCGGTGAGCAGTTCTTC. Its translation: CASSPTSAGEQFF.

The chain has TRBV4-1 and TRBJ2-7; 11 bases map to TRBD2. Germline V gives CDR1 MGHRA, CDR2 YSYEKL. V lost 0 bases to trimming and J lost 4 bases; unmatched junction nucleotides: 5. CDR3 length equals 16 residues. The CDR3 loop reads CASSQDWTSGLYEQYF. The CDR3 nucleotides read TGCGCCAGCAGCCAAGATTGGACTAGCGGGTTGTACGAGCAGTACTTC.

The genes are TRBV18 and TRBJ2-7; D remains ambiguous. This CDR3 spans 13 amino acids. Trimming took off 0 bases at V and 3 bases at J, with 6 bases between the two ends. Germline V gene data show CDR1 as KGHSH and CDR2 as LQKENI. The CDR3 spells CASSPPASYEQYF. CDR3 nucleotides: TGTGCCAGCTCACCACCTGCCAGCTACGAGCAGTACTTC.

The sample holds a few counts of this clone. V is TRBV7-6 and J is TRBJ2-1, with 11 positions matching TRBD2. The V gene's germline CDR1 is SGHVS and CDR2 FNYEAQ. The trim removed 3 bases at V and 7 bases at J, leaving 8 bases unmatched. CDR3 length equals 16 residues. The CDR3 here is CASSLLTSGKWNEQFF. The CDR3, as DNA: TGTGCCAGCAGCTTGTTGACTAGCGGGAAATGGAATGAGCAGTTCTTC.

This clone was counted a single time. CDR3 sequence reads: CASSRQGPTEAFF. As DNA, the CDR3 is TGTGCCAGCTCTCGACAGGGGCCCACTGAAGCTTTCTTT. The chain employs TRBV6-1 and TRBJ1-1; 8 bases fit TRBD1. The J segment lost 4 bases and the V segment lost 8 bases, leaving 6 bases of the junction unmatched. The germline V gene encodes CDR1 MNHNS and CDR2 SASEGT. The CDR3 is 13 amino acids.

The V and J genes are TRBV28 and TRBJ2-1; 11 bases match TRBD2. The V segment lost 5 bases and the J segment 6 bases; nucleotides outside the gene matches: 6. Germline V gene data show CDR1 as MDHEN and CDR2 as SYDVKM. CDR3 length: 15 residues. The CDR3 reads CASSEAGTSGNEQFF. The CDR3 nucleotides read TGTGCCAGCAGTGAAGCCGGGACTAGCGGCAATGAGCAGTTCTTC.